Listed here are 4 T cell receptor beta chains from one sample, sequenced in a study of shared clonotypes between healthy human individuals. Produced via immunoSEQ multiplex PCR; TCRdb's table is partial and in-frame only. The data show approximately 2.5 million clones, approximately 92% seen once. Sequenced: naive CD4+ T cells sorted from blood. Documented subset: CD45RA+ positively selected. The origin of the receptors is a man younger than 35 in good health.

CDR3 sequence: CASSPLTVAPGEQYF. DNA for the CDR3: TGTGCCAGCTCACCACTCACAGTGGCTCCTGGGGAGCAGTACTTC. The chain is built from TRBV18 and TRBJ2-7; D remains ambiguous. Germline assignment: CDR1 KGHSH and CDR2 LQKENI. This CDR3 spans 15 amino acids. The germline V and J ends were trimmed by 1 base and 7 bases, with 17 bases remaining between them.

V and J are TRBV2 and TRBJ1-1, with 8 bases lining up with TRBD1. J was trimmed by 7 bases and V by 4 bases; bases with no gene match: 5. Germline CDR1 reads SNHLY; CDR2 reads FYNNEI. The CDR3 consists of 13 residues. DNA of the CDR3: TGTGCCAGCAGTGTCCGGACAGGGTTTGAAGCTTTCTTT. It yields the protein CASSVRTGFEAFF.

This clone was observed once. This chain connects TRBV7-2 to TRBJ2-5, with 7 bases lining up with TRBD2. This CDR3 contains 14 residues. CDR1 is SGHTA, CDR2 FQGNSA, per germline. With V trimmed by 1 base and J by 5 bases, 4 bases remained unmatched. Written as DNA, the CDR3 is TGTGCCAGCAGCTTAGGGACTAGAGGCGAGACCCAGTACTTC. Protein sequence: CASSLGTRGETQYF.

This chain connects TRBV4-1 to TRBJ2-7; D tentatively fits TRBD1 or TRBD2 (5 bases each). The CDR3 totals 16 residues. Trimming removed 6 bases at V and 0 bases at J, with 18 bases between. Germline CDR1 MGHRA, CDR2 YSYEKL. This CDR3 is CASSKSRGPGSYEQYF. CDR3 DNA sequence: TGCGCCAGCAGTAAGAGTAGGGGACCGGGCTCCTACGAGCAGTACTTC.